These T cell receptor beta chains were read from a single sample in a study of blood T cell repertoires in COVID-19. Data came from immunoSEQ multiplex PCR; TCRdb stores just in-frame clones and leaves some out. The repertoire holds approximately 72,000 clones, with approximately 89% as singletons. The source material was peripheral blood. All receptors come from a woman aged 55-70 years with acute or convalescent COVID-19. Both conserved end residues are part of each CDR3. D genes are given only for firm matches. Not every row has a clone size; where given, it reads once, few, many or a size class.

.,TRBV19,.,TRBJ2-1,TGTGCCAGTAGTATCGCCGGGACTCCCGGCTATGAGCAGTTCTTC,CASSIAGTPGYEQFF
TRBD1,TRBV19,.,TRBJ2-7,TGTGCCAGTAGTACGCGGACAGGGAGTTACGAGCAGTACTTC,CASSTRTGSYEQYF
TRBD1,TRBV11-2,.,TRBJ1-1,TGTGCCAGCAGCTTATCCACAGGGGGCACTGAAGCTTTCTTT,CASSLSTGGTEAFF
.,TRBV4-1,once,TRBJ1-3,TGCGCCAGCAGCTCTACAGGCCGCTCTGGAAACACCATATATTTT,CASSSTGRSGNTIYF
.,TRBV29-1,.,TRBJ1-1,TGCAGCGTTGGGTCGGGGGACACTGAAGCTTTCTTT,CSVGSGDTEAFF
.,TRBV10-3,.,TRBJ1-2,TGTGCCATCAGTGCCCTTCATGGCTACACCTTC,CAISALHGYTF
TRBD1,TRBV3-1/TRBV3-2,.,TRBJ1-1,TGTGCCAGCCGGGACAGGGCAAACACTGAAGCTTTCTTT,CASRDRANTEAFF
TRBD1,TRBV23-1,.,TRBJ1-6,TGCGCCAGCAGTCAAACCGACAGGGGACAGAATAATTCACCCCTCCACTTT,CASSQTDRGQNNSPLHF
TRBD1,TRBV6-5,.,TRBJ1-1,TGTGCCAGTACAGGGGCCCTCGACACTGAAGCTTTCTTT,CASTGALDTEAFF
TRBD1,TRBV6-2/TRBV6-3,.,TRBJ1-1,TGTGCCAGCAGTTTGGACAGGGTCCTGAACACTGAAGCTTTCTTT,CASSLDRVLNTEAFF
.,TRBV21-1,.,TRBJ1-2,TGTGCCAGCAGCACCGGACATATGGCTGGCTACACCTTC,CASSTGHMAGYTF
.,TRBV6-5,.,TRBJ1-5,TGTGCCAGCAGCCGAAGCAGCAATCAGCCCCAGCATTTT,CASSRSSNQPQHF
.,TRBV9,once,TRBJ2-5,TGTGCCAGCAGCGTAGGGCTAGCCACCTCGAAAGAGACCCAGTACTTC,CASSVGLATSKETQYF
.,TRBV2,.,TRBJ1-1,TGTGCCAGCAGTGAAAGGGGGAGCACTGAAGCTTTCTTT,CASSERGSTEAFF
.,TRBV5-5,.,TRBJ2-7,TGTGCCAGCAGCTTCACAGACTACGAGCAGTACTTC,CASSFTDYEQYF
TRBD1,TRBV5-5,.,TRBJ2-7,TGTGCCAGCAGCACAAGGACAGGGGTATTCAACGAGCAGTACTTC,CASSTRTGVFNEQYF
TRBD1,TRBV7-9,few,TRBJ1-4,TGTGCCAGCAGTCTTGTGACCGGGACAGGGGGCGAAAAACTGTTTTTT,CASSLVTGTGGEKLFF
TRBD1,TRBV2,.,TRBJ1-5,TGTGCCAGCAGCGGTCCCGGGACAGGGTATCATCAGCCCCAGCATTTT,CASSGPGTGYHQPQHF
TRBD1,TRBV18,.,TRBJ1-1,TGTGCCAGCTCACCCCCGGGACAGGGGATCCGACCTGAAGCTTTCTTT,CASSPPGQGIRPEAFF
.,TRBV9,.,TRBJ1-1,TGTGCCAGCAGCGCGTACTCTATAAACACTGAAGCTTTCTTT,CASSAYSINTEAFF
.,TRBV12-3/TRBV12-4,.,TRBJ1-5,TGTGCCAGCAGTTTAGCCGAGAATCAGCCCCAGCATTTT,CASSLAENQPQHF
.,TRBV25-1,.,TRBJ2-5,TGTGCCAGCAGTCCTAGCTTTTCAGGAGGTGGTGAGACCCAGTACTTC,CASSPSFSGGGETQYF
.,TRBV7-8,.,TRBJ1-6,TGTGCCAGCAGGGACCGCGGGGGATTCTCACCCCTCCACTTT,CASRDRGGFSPLHF
.,TRBV9,.,TRBJ2-6,TGTGCCAGCAGCGTCCTCCTCTCTGGGGCCAACGTCCTGACTTTC,CASSVLLSGANVLTF
.,TRBV27,once,TRBJ1-2,TGTGCCAGCAGTCTCCGGGACAAAGATGGCTACACCTTC,CASSLRDKDGYTF
.,TRBV12-5,.,TRBJ2-2,TGTGCTAGTGGTTTAGCGGAGGGTACCGGGGAGCTGTTTTTT,CASGLAEGTGELFF
TRBD1,TRBV6-6,.,TRBJ1-4,TGTGCCAGCACAGGGACAGGGAACTATGAAAAACTGTTTTTT,CASTGTGNYEKLFF
.,TRBV7-6,.,TRBJ1-1,TGTGCCAGCAGCCCGGGGAGGGCGTGGGGGAACACTGAAGCTTTCTTT,CASSPGRAWGNTEAFF
.,TRBV2,.,TRBJ2-5,TGTGCCAGCAGTGAACCCGGGTCCGCGACCCAGTACTTC,CASSEPGSATQYF
.,TRBV9,.,TRBJ2-2,TGTGCCAGCAGCGTAGACGGGGGTAACGCCGGGGAGCTGTTTTTT,CASSVDGGNAGELFF
TRBD1,TRBV12-3/TRBV12-4,once,TRBJ1-2,TGTGCCAGCAGTAAGGGGGCGGACTATGGCTACACCTTC,CASSKGADYGYTF
TRBD1,TRBV5-1,.,TRBJ1-1,TGCGCCAGCAGCTTGGTACTCCCAGGGGGAAGCACTGAAGCTTTCTTT,CASSLVLPGGSTEAFF
.,TRBV6-5,.,TRBJ2-3,TGTGCCAGCACCAGGGCAGATACGCAGTATTTT,CASTRADTQYF
TRBD1,TRBV2,.,TRBJ1-4,TGTGCCAGCAGAGGACAGGGGGCGTATGAAAAACTGTTTTTT,CASRGQGAYEKLFF
TRBD1,TRBV29-1,.,TRBJ2-7,TGCAGCGTTGCCTGGACAGGGGACAACGAGCAGTACTTC,CSVAWTGDNEQYF
.,TRBV19,.,TRBJ1-6,TGTGCCAGTAGCCCTGGACAGTTTTCACCCCTCCACTTT,CASSPGQFSPLHF
.,TRBV10-3,.,TRBJ2-1,TGTGCCATCATGGGGGCAGGGGAAGGTGAAGATGAGCAGTTCTTC,CAIMGAGEGEDEQFF
.,TRBV19,once,TRBJ2-3,TGTGCCAGTAGCCCTCGGGCGTCCGGGGTGAGTCCGCAGTATTTT,CASSPRASGVSPQYF
.,TRBV3-1/TRBV3-2,.,TRBJ2-7,TGTGCCAGCAGCCGGTCGGAGGGCGAGCAGTACTTC,CASSRSEGEQYF
.,TRBV5-1,once,TRBJ2-7,TGCGCCAGCAGCTTGAGGCGGGCTCGGGAGCAGTACTTC,CASSLRRAREQYF
.,TRBV7-9,.,TRBJ2-5,TGTGCCAGCAGCTCCAGGCCCAGGCTTAAGTACTTC,CASSSRPRLKYF
.,TRBV28,few,TRBJ1-1,TGTGCCAGCAGCTCCGGGGGAGAAGGCGCCACTGAAGCTTTCTTT,CASSSGGEGATEAFF
TRBD1,TRBV5-1,.,TRBJ1-1,TGCGCCAGCAGCTTGGCCGCAGGGGGCAGGGGTAACACTGAAGCTTTCTTT,CASSLAAGGRGNTEAFF
.,TRBV6-2/TRBV6-3,.,TRBJ2-4,TGTGCCAGCAGTTACCCTAGCTGGAGTGGAGGCAAAAACATTCAGTACTTC,CASSYPSWSGGKNIQYF
.,TRBV6-5,.,TRBJ1-6,TGTGCCAGCAGTTACTCGGGGGGGAAGAATTCACCCCTCCACTTT,CASSYSGGKNSPLHF
.,TRBV7-9,.,TRBJ2-7,TGTGCCAGCAGCTTAGCGACGGAAGGGAGTATCCTGGTCGAGCAGTACTTC,CASSLATEGSILVEQYF
TRBD2,TRBV5-1,.,TRBJ2-5,TGCGCCAGCAGCTTGGGGACTAGCGGGGGGATGGAGACCCAGTACTTC,CASSLGTSGGMETQYF
TRBD2,TRBV18,.,TRBJ2-7,TGTGCCAGCTCACCTAGCGGGGGGACGCTATACGAGCAGTACTTC,CASSPSGGTLYEQYF
TRBD2,TRBV6-2/TRBV6-3,.,TRBJ2-3,TGTGCCAGCAGTTACGAGGCGGGGGGTTACACAGATACGCAGTATTTT,CASSYEAGGYTDTQYF
.,TRBV2,few,TRBJ2-2,TGTGCCAGCATAGCCCACACGGCCACCGGGGAGCTGTTTTTT,CASIAHTATGELFF
TRBD1,TRBV3-1/TRBV3-2,.,TRBJ1-4,TGTGCCAGCAGCCAAGAAGGGACAGTCGGTAATGAAAAACTGTTTTTT,CASSQEGTVGNEKLFF
TRBD1,TRBV4-1,few,TRBJ1-1,TGCGCCAGCAGCCCGGTTGGGACAGGGGCGTTAGAAGCTTTCTTT,CASSPVGTGALEAFF
TRBD1,TRBV4-1,.,TRBJ1-2,TGCGCCAGCAGCCAAGCACAGGGGGACAGGGTCTATGGCTACACCTTC,CASSQAQGDRVYGYTF
.,TRBV29-1,.,TRBJ2-6,TGCAGCGTTGATGAGGGGGCTGGGGCCAACGTCCTGACTTTC,CSVDEGAGANVLTF